This entry features one T cell receptor (beta chain) sequence. The antigen is not known. The data stem from a study of Graves' ophthalmopathy and Graves' hyperthyroidism. Study-wide context: There was a collection of peripheral blood at initial diagnosis, before any treatment.

If patients had other autoimmune diseases, uncontrolled infections, pregnancy or lactation, they were excluded. Germline V gene lookup returns CDR1 DFQATT and CDR2 SNEGSKA (reference sequence). The CDR3 sequence is 12 residues long. Trimming removed 7 bases from V and 0 bases from J, with 6 bases in between. Transcripts of RNA were the source for amplifying TCR beta CDR3 regions. In the first round, RT-PCR was carried out with HTBI primers, and a multiplex PCR formed the second round. Using its own MiXCR run on the multiplex PCR reads, TCRdb lists one record per CDR3 protein. There are 200,000 to 300,000 distinct CDR3 sequences in the sample; roughly 50% occur only once, and roughly 50% lies in the top ten. The study's findings and limits: Blood also carried most expanded thyroid clonotypes exceeding 0.001 frequency. For predicting ophthalmopathy progression, the model had 70.59% sensitivity and 72.22% specificity.

The V call is TRBV20-1, the J call TRBJ2-2; unclear D gene. The TCR comes from an adult man with Graves' ophthalmopathy. The sequenced sample was peripheral blood. CDR3 in DNA: TGCAGTGAGACACCGAACACCGGGGAGCTGTTTTTT. This translates into CSETPNTGELFF.